Sequencing of this T cell receptor beta chain was carried out in a study of blood T cell repertoires in COVID-19. Study-level background: Researchers got acute and convalescent COVID-19 samples from the United States, Italy and Spain.

Participants came from some 23 US areas, aged about 18 to 89 years. Self-reported history from a screening survey and questionnaire set each donor's cohort. The study counted Cohort 3 donors as recovered given two negative PCRs, clearance, or symptom resolution. Here immunoSEQ multiplex PCR was the method, and the copy in TCRdb shows in-frame clones only, minus some. The data hold 100,000 to 150,000 clones, with 65% to 90% observed a single time. This CDR3 contains 13 residues. Germline V gene sequence: CDR1 MNHEY, CDR2 SMNVEV (reference sequence). Trimming took off 2 bases at V and 8 bases at J, with 10 bases between the two ends.

This clonotype was obtained from a woman in her forties or fifties who had recovered from COVID-19. Sequencing was done on a sample of PBMCs or T cells enriched from blood (not recorded which). This rearrangement joins TRBV27 to TRBJ2-1, with D unresolved. This CDR3 reads CASSLGEVYEQFF. Written as DNA, the CDR3 is TGTGCCAGCAGTTTAGGAGAAGTCTATGAGCAGTTCTTC.